These T cell receptor beta chains were read from a single sample in a study of cytomegalovirus exposure and HLA in healthy donors. TCRdb's table, derived via immunoSEQ multiplex PCR, lists solely in-frame clones and lacks some. This sample yields roughly 150,000 clones, of which 70% to 75% are seen a single time; 1.6% belongs to the top ten. Sequenced: PBMCs. These receptors were collected from a woman in her 30s in good health and CMV-seronegative. Each CDR3 is given with its conserved first and last residue. A D gene is named only where the DNA matches it firmly. Clone size is shown for a subset of rows, as once, few, many or a class of expanded clone.

j_call: TRBJ1-1
clone_size: -
v_call: TRBV6-5
d_call: -
cdr3_aa: CASSSALAAPNTEAFF
cdr3_nt: TGTGCCAGCAGTTCCGCCCTCGCGGCGCCGAACACTGAAGCTTTCTTT

j_call: TRBJ2-1
clone_size: -
v_call: TRBV5-4
d_call: TRBD2
cdr3_aa: CASSQLLAGLPGEQFF
cdr3_nt: TGTGCCAGCAGCCAATTACTAGCGGGGTTGCCGGGTGAGCAGTTCTTC

j_call: TRBJ1-5
clone_size: -
v_call: TRBV6-1
d_call: -
cdr3_aa: CASSGGRVPDQPQHF
cdr3_nt: TGTGCCAGCAGTGGAGGCAGGGTTCCGGATCAGCCCCAGCATTTT

j_call: TRBJ1-6
clone_size: -
v_call: TRBV6-5
d_call: -
cdr3_aa: CASSYSYISYNSPLHF
cdr3_nt: TGTGCCAGCAGTTACTCGTACATCTCCTATAATTCACCCCTCCACTTT

j_call: TRBJ1-5
clone_size: -
v_call: TRBV19
d_call: TRBD1
cdr3_aa: CASSIGAVQGGLAAQHF
cdr3_nt: TGTGCCAGTAGTATAGGGGCGGTTCAAGGGGGCCTCGCGGCCCAGCATTTT

j_call: TRBJ2-1
clone_size: -
v_call: TRBV9
d_call: -
cdr3_aa: CASSAPRSYNEQFF
cdr3_nt: TGTGCCAGCAGCGCCCCCCGCTCCTACAATGAGCAGTTCTTC

j_call: TRBJ2-1
clone_size: -
v_call: TRBV2
d_call: -
cdr3_aa: CASRDGQSSYNEQFF
cdr3_nt: TGTGCCAGCAGGGACGGACAGAGCTCCTACAATGAGCAGTTCTTC

j_call: TRBJ2-1
clone_size: -
v_call: TRBV19
d_call: -
cdr3_aa: CASSTGSTDSYNEQFF
cdr3_nt: TGTGCCAGTAGCACGGGATCCACAGACTCCTACAATGAGCAGTTCTTC

j_call: TRBJ2-5
clone_size: -
v_call: TRBV5-1
d_call: TRBD2
cdr3_aa: CASSTSGIQETQYF
cdr3_nt: TGCGCCAGCAGCACTAGCGGGATCCAAGAGACCCAGTACTTC

j_call: TRBJ1-5
clone_size: -
v_call: TRBV5-6
d_call: -
cdr3_aa: CASSLAQEVQPQHF
cdr3_nt: TGTGCCAGCAGCTTGGCTCAGGAGGTTCAGCCCCAGCATTTT

j_call: TRBJ2-1
clone_size: -
v_call: TRBV10-1
d_call: TRBD2
cdr3_aa: CASSGPGLGAYNEQFF
cdr3_nt: TGCGCCAGCAGTGGGCCGGGACTAGGGGCCTACAATGAGCAGTTCTTC

j_call: TRBJ1-5
clone_size: -
v_call: TRBV10-1
d_call: -
cdr3_aa: CASSPGQVFYSNQPQHF
cdr3_nt: TGCGCCAGCAGCCCGGGACAAGTCTTCTATAGCAATCAGCCCCAGCATTTT

j_call: TRBJ2-1
clone_size: few
v_call: TRBV2
d_call: -
cdr3_aa: CASSGPLWENEQFF
cdr3_nt: TGTGCCAGCAGTGGACCCCTTTGGGAGAATGAGCAGTTCTTC

j_call: TRBJ1-5
clone_size: -
v_call: TRBV6-5
d_call: TRBD1
cdr3_aa: CASSRGTGDQPQHF
cdr3_nt: TGTGCCAGCAGTCGCGGGACAGGGGATCAGCCCCAGCATTTT

j_call: TRBJ1-5
clone_size: -
v_call: TRBV5-6
d_call: TRBD1
cdr3_aa: CASRPTGGKSNQPQHF
cdr3_nt: TGTGCCAGCAGACCAACAGGGGGTAAGAGCAATCAGCCCCAGCATTTT

j_call: TRBJ2-1
clone_size: -
v_call: TRBV21-1
d_call: -
cdr3_aa: CASSKTSGGNNEQFF
cdr3_nt: TGTGCCAGCAGCAAAACTAGCGGGGGCAATAATGAGCAGTTCTTC

j_call: TRBJ2-5
clone_size: once
v_call: TRBV20-1
d_call: -
cdr3_aa: CSAGRQETQYF
cdr3_nt: TGCAGTGCGGGGCGTCAAGAGACCCAGTACTTC

j_call: TRBJ2-1
clone_size: -
v_call: TRBV28
d_call: -
cdr3_aa: CASSRQFYNEQFF
cdr3_nt: TGTGCCAGCAGTCGACAGTTCTACAATGAGCAGTTCTTC

j_call: TRBJ2-3
clone_size: -
v_call: TRBV10-3
d_call: TRBD2
cdr3_aa: CAISAGLATDTQYF
cdr3_nt: TGTGCCATCAGTGCTGGACTAGCCACAGATACGCAGTATTTT

j_call: TRBJ2-3
clone_size: few
v_call: TRBV4-1
d_call: -
cdr3_aa: CASSQDRGLNTDTQYF
cdr3_nt: TGCGCCAGCAGCCAAGACAGGGGCCTAAACACAGATACGCAGTATTTT

j_call: TRBJ1-1
clone_size: once
v_call: TRBV7-9
d_call: TRBD1
cdr3_aa: CASSALTTGGGTEAFF
cdr3_nt: TGTGCCAGCAGCGCATTGACTACAGGGGGGGGTACTGAAGCTTTCTTT

j_call: TRBJ2-2
clone_size: -
v_call: TRBV4-1
d_call: TRBD2
cdr3_aa: CASSQDRRQRGANTGELFF
cdr3_nt: TGCGCCAGCAGCCAAGATCGGCGCCAGCGGGGGGCTAACACCGGGGAGCTGTTTTTT

j_call: TRBJ1-2
clone_size: few
v_call: TRBV10-1
d_call: TRBD1
cdr3_aa: CASSEGTDYGYTF
cdr3_nt: TGCGCCAGCAGTGAGGGGACAGACTATGGCTACACCTTC

j_call: TRBJ2-1
clone_size: -
v_call: TRBV5-1
d_call: -
cdr3_aa: CASTPILTGSSYNEQFF
cdr3_nt: TGCGCCAGCACCCCGATACTCACAGGGAGCTCCTACAATGAGCAGTTCTTC

j_call: TRBJ2-3
clone_size: -
v_call: TRBV19
d_call: -
cdr3_aa: CASSIVTFTDTQYF
cdr3_nt: TGTGCCAGTAGTATTGTCACTTTCACAGATACGCAGTATTTT

j_call: TRBJ2-2
clone_size: -
v_call: TRBV18
d_call: -
cdr3_aa: CASSPGSGTQGELFF
cdr3_nt: TGTGCCAGCTCACCAGGGTCCGGGACTCAGGGGGAGCTGTTTTTT

j_call: TRBJ2-3
clone_size: -
v_call: TRBV7-3
d_call: -
cdr3_aa: CASSLKGGQGTDTQYF
cdr3_nt: TGTGCCAGCAGCTTAAAGGGGGGGCAGGGGACAGATACGCAGTATTTT

j_call: TRBJ1-1
clone_size: -
v_call: TRBV5-4
d_call: TRBD1
cdr3_aa: CASSRDRGSGTEAFF
cdr3_nt: TGTGCCAGCAGTCGGGACAGGGGGTCGGGCACTGAAGCTTTCTTT

j_call: TRBJ2-5
clone_size: -
v_call: TRBV27
d_call: -
cdr3_aa: CASSSFGSGRQETQYF
cdr3_nt: TGTGCCAGCAGTTCCTTTGGTAGCGGACGACAAGAGACCCAGTACTTC

j_call: TRBJ2-3
clone_size: once
v_call: TRBV9
d_call: TRBD2
cdr3_aa: CASSPYGVAGGSDTQYF
cdr3_nt: TGTGCCAGCAGCCCTTACGGGGTAGCGGGAGGCTCAGATACGCAGTATTTT

j_call: TRBJ2-5
clone_size: -
v_call: TRBV29-1
d_call: -
cdr3_aa: CSVERQETQYF
cdr3_nt: TGCAGCGTTGAGAGGCAAGAGACCCAGTACTTC

j_call: TRBJ2-2
clone_size: -
v_call: TRBV5-4
d_call: -
cdr3_aa: CASSFGQMNTGELFF
cdr3_nt: TGTGCCAGCAGCTTTGGGCAGATGAACACCGGGGAGCTGTTTTTT

j_call: TRBJ2-3
clone_size: -
v_call: TRBV5-1
d_call: -
cdr3_aa: CASSLGGGTDTQYF
cdr3_nt: TGCGCCAGCAGCTTGGGGGGGGGCACAGATACGCAGTATTTT

j_call: TRBJ2-1
clone_size: -
v_call: TRBV9
d_call: TRBD2
cdr3_aa: CASSVIVGRDNEQFF
cdr3_nt: TGTGCCAGCAGCGTAATCGTGGGGAGGGATAATGAGCAGTTCTTC

j_call: TRBJ2-1
clone_size: -
v_call: TRBV7-9
d_call: TRBD2
cdr3_aa: CASSFRLAGRVQFF
cdr3_nt: TGTGCCAGCAGCTTTAGGCTAGCGGGGAGGGTGCAGTTCTTC

j_call: TRBJ1-3
clone_size: -
v_call: TRBV6-6
d_call: -
cdr3_aa: CASRDTGSGNTIYF
cdr3_nt: TGTGCCAGCAGAGATACAGGGTCTGGAAACACCATATATTTT

j_call: TRBJ2-2
clone_size: -
v_call: TRBV7-3
d_call: TRBD2
cdr3_aa: CASSPTGLAGRGELFF
cdr3_nt: TGTGCCAGCAGCCCCACGGGACTAGCGGGTAGGGGGGAGCTGTTTTTT

j_call: TRBJ1-1
clone_size: -
v_call: TRBV11-2
d_call: TRBD1
cdr3_aa: CASSIRGQDEAFF
cdr3_nt: TGTGCCAGCAGCATAAGGGGACAGGATGAAGCTTTCTTT

j_call: TRBJ1-2
clone_size: -
v_call: TRBV6-1
d_call: -
cdr3_aa: CASSEVQGDDYGYTF
cdr3_nt: TGTGCCAGCAGTGAAGTACAGGGAGATGACTATGGCTACACCTTC

j_call: TRBJ1-6
clone_size: -
v_call: TRBV5-1
d_call: -
cdr3_aa: CASSLYQGITPLHF
cdr3_nt: TGCGCCAGCAGCTTGTATCAGGGAATAACACCCCTCCACTTT

j_call: TRBJ2-1
clone_size: once
v_call: TRBV11-1
d_call: TRBD1
cdr3_aa: CASSPRQGSVSYNEQFF
cdr3_nt: TGTGCCAGCAGCCCCCGACAGGGGTCAGTCTCCTACAATGAGCAGTTCTTC

j_call: TRBJ1-5
clone_size: -
v_call: TRBV6-5
d_call: TRBD1
cdr3_aa: CASSYTTGLDQPQHF
cdr3_nt: TGTGCCAGCAGTTACACGACAGGGCTGGACCAGCCCCAGCATTTT

j_call: TRBJ1-2
clone_size: -
v_call: TRBV5-6
d_call: TRBD1
cdr3_aa: CASSLGTGRNYGYTF
cdr3_nt: TGTGCCAGCAGCTTGGGGACAGGGAGAAACTATGGCTACACCTTC

j_call: TRBJ2-3
clone_size: -
v_call: TRBV6-1
d_call: TRBD2
cdr3_aa: CASSDPTSGRTDTQYF
cdr3_nt: TGTGCCAGCAGTGACCCGACTAGCGGGAGGACAGATACGCAGTATTTT

j_call: TRBJ2-1
clone_size: -
v_call: TRBV7-3
d_call: -
cdr3_aa: CASSLTGRAYNEQFF
cdr3_nt: TGTGCCAGCAGCTTAACTGGGCGCGCCTACAATGAGCAGTTCTTC

j_call: TRBJ1-2
clone_size: -
v_call: TRBV11-2
d_call: TRBD1
cdr3_aa: CASSPDSGQLYGYTF
cdr3_nt: TGTGCCAGCAGCCCAGACTCGGGACAGCTATATGGCTACACCTTC

j_call: TRBJ1-6
clone_size: -
v_call: TRBV28
d_call: TRBD1
cdr3_aa: CASSLSTGSGSPLHF
cdr3_nt: TGTGCCAGCAGTTTATCGACAGGGTCAGGATCACCCCTCCACTTT

j_call: TRBJ2-7
clone_size: -
v_call: TRBV11-2
d_call: -
cdr3_aa: CASSLDNSYEQYF
cdr3_nt: TGTGCCAGCAGCTTAGACAACTCCTACGAGCAGTACTTC

j_call: TRBJ2-2
clone_size: -
v_call: TRBV2
d_call: TRBD1
cdr3_aa: CASSPGQGATGELFF
cdr3_nt: TGTGCCAGCAGTCCGGGACAGGGGGCCACCGGGGAGCTGTTTTTT

j_call: TRBJ2-7
clone_size: -
v_call: TRBV30
d_call: -
cdr3_aa: CAWSKLGLYEQYF
cdr3_nt: TGTGCCTGGAGTAAATTGGGGCTCTACGAGCAGTACTTC

j_call: TRBJ2-1
clone_size: -
v_call: TRBV11-3
d_call: -
cdr3_aa: CASSLVSSNEQFF
cdr3_nt: TGTGCCAGCAGCTTAGTTAGCAGCAATGAGCAGTTCTTC

j_call: TRBJ2-6
clone_size: once
v_call: TRBV5-1
d_call: TRBD2
cdr3_aa: CASSFGGVDGANVLTF
cdr3_nt: TGCGCCAGCAGCTTTGGGGGGGTTGATGGGGCCAACGTCCTGACTTTC

j_call: TRBJ1-1
clone_size: -
v_call: TRBV6-1
d_call: TRBD1
cdr3_aa: CASSPPHRGRTEAFF
cdr3_nt: TGTGCCAGCAGTCCTCCGCACAGGGGTAGGACTGAAGCTTTCTTT

j_call: TRBJ1-1
clone_size: -
v_call: TRBV7-3
d_call: -
cdr3_aa: CASSHTGNTEAFF
cdr3_nt: TGTGCCAGCAGCCACACAGGGAACACTGAAGCTTTCTTT

j_call: TRBJ2-2
clone_size: -
v_call: TRBV27
d_call: -
cdr3_aa: CASSPGTNTGELFF
cdr3_nt: TGTGCCAGCAGTCCCGGGACAAACACCGGGGAGCTGTTTTTT

j_call: TRBJ2-1
clone_size: few
v_call: TRBV19
d_call: TRBD2
cdr3_aa: CASTLTSGWDEQFF
cdr3_nt: TGTGCCAGTACCCTAACTAGCGGTTGGGATGAGCAGTTCTTC

j_call: TRBJ1-3
clone_size: few
v_call: TRBV7-2
d_call: TRBD1
cdr3_aa: CASSLDGTGWSSGNTIYF
cdr3_nt: TGTGCCAGCAGCTTAGATGGGACAGGCTGGAGCTCTGGAAACACCATATATTTT

j_call: TRBJ1-3
clone_size: -
v_call: TRBV19
d_call: -
cdr3_aa: CASSIVSDTPGGNTIYF
cdr3_nt: TGTGCCAGTAGTATAGTTTCGGACACCCCTGGAGGAAACACCATATATTTT

j_call: TRBJ1-2
clone_size: -
v_call: TRBV6-5
d_call: TRBD1
cdr3_aa: CASIKGDRGLYGYTF
cdr3_nt: TGTGCCAGCATCAAAGGGGACAGGGGCCTCTATGGCTACACCTTC